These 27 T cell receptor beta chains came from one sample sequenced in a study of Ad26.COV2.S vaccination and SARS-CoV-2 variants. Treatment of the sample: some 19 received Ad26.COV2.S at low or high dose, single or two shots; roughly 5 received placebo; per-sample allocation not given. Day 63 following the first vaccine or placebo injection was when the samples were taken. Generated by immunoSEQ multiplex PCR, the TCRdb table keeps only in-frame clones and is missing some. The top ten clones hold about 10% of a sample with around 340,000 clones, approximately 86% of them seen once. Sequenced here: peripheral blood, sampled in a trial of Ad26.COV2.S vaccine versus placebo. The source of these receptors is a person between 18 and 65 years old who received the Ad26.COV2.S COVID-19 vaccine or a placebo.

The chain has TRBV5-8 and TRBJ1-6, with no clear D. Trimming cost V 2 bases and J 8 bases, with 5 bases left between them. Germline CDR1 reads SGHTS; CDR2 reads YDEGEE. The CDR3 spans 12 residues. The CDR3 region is CASSFGDSPLHF. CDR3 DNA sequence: TGTGCCAGCAGCTTCGGGGATTCACCCCTCCACTTT.

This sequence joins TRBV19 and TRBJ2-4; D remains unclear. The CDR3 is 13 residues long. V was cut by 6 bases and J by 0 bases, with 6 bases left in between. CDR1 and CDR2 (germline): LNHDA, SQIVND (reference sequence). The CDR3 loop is CASRGSAKNIQYF. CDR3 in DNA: TGTGCCAGTAGGGGGTCAGCCAAAAACATTCAGTACTTC.

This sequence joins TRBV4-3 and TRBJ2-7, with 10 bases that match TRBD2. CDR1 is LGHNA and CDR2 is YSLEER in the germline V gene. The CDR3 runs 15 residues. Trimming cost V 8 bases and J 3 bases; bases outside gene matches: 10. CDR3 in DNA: TGCGCCAGCGCCCAGGGACTAGCGACTTACTACGAGCAGTACTTC. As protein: CASAQGLATYYEQYF.

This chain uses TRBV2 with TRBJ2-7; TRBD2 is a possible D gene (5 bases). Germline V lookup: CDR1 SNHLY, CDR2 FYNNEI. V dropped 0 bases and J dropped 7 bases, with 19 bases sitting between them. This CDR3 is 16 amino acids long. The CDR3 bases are TGTGCCAGCAGTGAAGCTAGGCATCTGAGAGGCGGGGAGCAGTACTTC. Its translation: CASSEARHLRGGEQYF. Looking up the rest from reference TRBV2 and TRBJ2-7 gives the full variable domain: EPEVTQTPSHQVTQMGQEVILRCVPISNHLYFYWYRQILGQKVEFLVSFYNNEISEKSEIFDDQFSVERPDGSNFTLKIRSTKLEDSAMYFCASSEARHLRGGEQYFGPGTRLTVT.

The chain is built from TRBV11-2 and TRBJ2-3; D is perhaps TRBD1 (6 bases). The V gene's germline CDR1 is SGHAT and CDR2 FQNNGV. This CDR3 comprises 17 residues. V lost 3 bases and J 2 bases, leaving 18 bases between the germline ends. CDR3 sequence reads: CASSFEGVPGITDTQYF. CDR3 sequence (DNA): TGTGCCAGCAGCTTTGAGGGGGTTCCAGGGATCACAGATACGCAGTATTTT.

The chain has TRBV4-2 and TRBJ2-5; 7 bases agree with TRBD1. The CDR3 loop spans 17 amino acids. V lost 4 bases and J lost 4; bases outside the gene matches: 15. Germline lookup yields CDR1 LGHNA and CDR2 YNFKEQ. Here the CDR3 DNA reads TGTGCCAGCAGCCCGTCCCAAGCAACAGGGGTAGGAGAGACCCAGTACTTC. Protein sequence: CASSPSQATGVGETQYF.

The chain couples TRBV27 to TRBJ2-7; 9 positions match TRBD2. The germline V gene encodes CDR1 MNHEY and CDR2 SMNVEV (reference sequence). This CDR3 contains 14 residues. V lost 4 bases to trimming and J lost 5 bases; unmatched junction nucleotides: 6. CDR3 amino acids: CASSWGLASDEQYF. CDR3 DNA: TGTGCCAGCAGTTGGGGACTAGCTTCCGACGAGCAGTACTTC.

CDR3 sequence: CASSLWGSSGYTF. For the CDR3, the DNA is TGTGCCAGCAGTTTATGGGGGAGTAGTGGCTACACCTTC. J is TRBJ1-2 and V is TRBV27, with D tentatively TRBD1 (5 bases). The germline gives CDR1 MNHEY, CDR2 SMNVEV (reference sequence). Trimming cost V 1 base and J 7 bases, with 10 bases left between them. This CDR3 contains 13 residues.

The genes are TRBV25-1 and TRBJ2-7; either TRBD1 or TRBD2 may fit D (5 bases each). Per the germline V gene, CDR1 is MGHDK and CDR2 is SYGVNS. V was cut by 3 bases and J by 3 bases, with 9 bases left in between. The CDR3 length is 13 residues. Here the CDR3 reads CASSDRDRYEQYF. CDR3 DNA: TGTGCCAGCAGTGATCGGGACCGCTACGAGCAGTACTTC.

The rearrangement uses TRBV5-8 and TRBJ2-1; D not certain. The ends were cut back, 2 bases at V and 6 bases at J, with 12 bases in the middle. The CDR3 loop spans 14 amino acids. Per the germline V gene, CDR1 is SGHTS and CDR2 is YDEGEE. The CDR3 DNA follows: TGTGCCAGCAGCTTTCCGGGTGTTGGCAATGAGCAGTTCTTC. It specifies CASSFPGVGNEQFF.

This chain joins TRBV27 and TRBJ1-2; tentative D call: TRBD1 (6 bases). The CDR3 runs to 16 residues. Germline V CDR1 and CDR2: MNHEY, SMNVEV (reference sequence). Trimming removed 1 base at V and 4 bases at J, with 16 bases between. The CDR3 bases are TGTGCCAGCAGTTTATTAAGGGCAGGGGTGGGCTATGGCTACACCTTC. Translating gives CASSLLRAGVGYGYTF.

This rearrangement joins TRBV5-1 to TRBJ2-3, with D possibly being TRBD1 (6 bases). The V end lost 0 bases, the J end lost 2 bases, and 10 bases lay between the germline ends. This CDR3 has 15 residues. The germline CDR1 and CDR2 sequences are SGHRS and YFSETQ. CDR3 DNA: TGCGCCAGCAGCTTGGTTCTGGGGGCCACAGATACGCAGTATTTT. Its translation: CASSLVLGATDTQYF. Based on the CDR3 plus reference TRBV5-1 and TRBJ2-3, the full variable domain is KAGVTQTPRYLIKTRGQQVTLSCSPISGHRSVSWYQQTPGQGLQFLFEYFSETQRNKGNFPGRFSGRQFSNSRSEMNVSTLELGDSALYLCASSLVLGATDTQYFGPGTRLTVL.

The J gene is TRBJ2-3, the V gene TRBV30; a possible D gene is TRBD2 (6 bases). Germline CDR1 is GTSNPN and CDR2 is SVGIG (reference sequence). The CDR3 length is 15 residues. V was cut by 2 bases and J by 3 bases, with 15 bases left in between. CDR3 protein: CAWSHSGTRTDTQYF. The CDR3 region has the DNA TGTGCCTGGAGTCATTCCGGGACTCGGACAGATACGCAGTATTTT.

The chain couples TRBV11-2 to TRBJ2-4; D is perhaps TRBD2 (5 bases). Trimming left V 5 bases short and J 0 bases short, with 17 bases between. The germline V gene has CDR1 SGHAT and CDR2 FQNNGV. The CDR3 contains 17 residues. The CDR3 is CASSLRLSALAKNIQYF. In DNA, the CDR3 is TGTGCCAGCAGCCTAAGACTATCTGCTCTAGCCAAAAACATTCAGTACTTC.

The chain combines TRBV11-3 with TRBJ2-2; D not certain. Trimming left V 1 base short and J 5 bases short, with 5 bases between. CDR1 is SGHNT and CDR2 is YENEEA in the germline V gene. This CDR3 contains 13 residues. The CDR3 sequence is CASSLVKTGELFF. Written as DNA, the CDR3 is TGTGCCAGCAGCTTAGTGAAAACCGGGGAGCTGTTTTTT.

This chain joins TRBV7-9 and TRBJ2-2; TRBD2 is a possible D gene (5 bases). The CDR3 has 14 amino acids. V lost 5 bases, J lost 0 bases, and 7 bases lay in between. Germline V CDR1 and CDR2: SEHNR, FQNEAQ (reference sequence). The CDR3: CASSHSANTGELFF. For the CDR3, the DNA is TGTGCCAGCAGCCATAGCGCGAACACCGGGGAGCTGTTTTTT.

The CDR3 DNA reads TGTGCCAGCAGCGCGGGGGACTTGATAAAAGAGACCCAGTACTTC. Amino acids: CASSAGDLIKETQYF. This chain joins TRBV5-4 and TRBJ2-5; TRBD2 agrees at 7 bases. V was pared by 4 bases and J by 3 bases, with 9 bases of the junction left unmatched. The CDR3 consists of 15 residues. The germline gives CDR1 SGHNT, CDR2 YYREEE (reference sequence).

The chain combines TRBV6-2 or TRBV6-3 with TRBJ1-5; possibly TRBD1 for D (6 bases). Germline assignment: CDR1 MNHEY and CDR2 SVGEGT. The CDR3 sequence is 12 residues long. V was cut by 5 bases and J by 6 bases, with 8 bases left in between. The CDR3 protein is CASSVQGQPQHF. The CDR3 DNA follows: TGTGCCAGCAGTGTACAGGGTCAGCCCCAGCATTTT.

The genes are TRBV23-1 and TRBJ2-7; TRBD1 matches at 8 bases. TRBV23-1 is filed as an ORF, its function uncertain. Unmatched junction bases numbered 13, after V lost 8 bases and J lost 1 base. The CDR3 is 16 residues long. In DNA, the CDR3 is TGCGCCAGCTCGCAACTAGACAGGGGAATTTCCTACGAGCAGTACTTC. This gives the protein CASSQLDRGISYEQYF.

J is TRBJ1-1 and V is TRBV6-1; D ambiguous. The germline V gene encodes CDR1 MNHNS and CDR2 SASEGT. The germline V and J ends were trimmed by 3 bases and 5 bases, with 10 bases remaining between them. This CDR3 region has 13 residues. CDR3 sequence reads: CASSDRGWTEAFF. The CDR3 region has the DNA TGTGCCAGCAGTGACCGGGGATGGACTGAAGCTTTCTTT.

As DNA, the CDR3 is TGTGCCACCAGAGGGGGAGGGCTCGCCTACGAGCAGTACTTC. Translated, it gives CATRGGGLAYEQYF. V usage is TRBV15 and J usage is TRBJ2-7; TRBD2 is a possible D gene (7 bases). Trimming removed 6 bases from V and 2 bases from J, with 14 bases in between. CDR3 length: 14 amino acids. Germline V gene sequence: CDR1 LNHNV, CDR2 YYDKDF (reference sequence).

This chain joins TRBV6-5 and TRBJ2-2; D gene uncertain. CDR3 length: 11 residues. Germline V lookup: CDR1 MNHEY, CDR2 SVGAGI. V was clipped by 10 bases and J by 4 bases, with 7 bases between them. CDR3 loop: CAIFTTGELFF. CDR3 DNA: TGTGCCATATTTACCACCGGGGAGCTGTTTTTT.

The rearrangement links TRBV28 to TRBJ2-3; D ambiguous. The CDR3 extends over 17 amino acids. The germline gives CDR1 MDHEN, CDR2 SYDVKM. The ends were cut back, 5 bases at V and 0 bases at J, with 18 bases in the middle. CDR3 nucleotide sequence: TGTGCCAGCAGTACCCCGGCTATGACTCCTAGCACAGATACGCAGTATTTT. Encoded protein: CASSTPAMTPSTDTQYF.

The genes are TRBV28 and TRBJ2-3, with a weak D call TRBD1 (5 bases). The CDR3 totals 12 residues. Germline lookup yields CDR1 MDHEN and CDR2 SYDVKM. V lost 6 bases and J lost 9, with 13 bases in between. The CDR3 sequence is CASSPLRATQYF. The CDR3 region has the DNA TGTGCCAGCAGCCCTCTCAGGGCCACGCAGTATTTT.

The CDR3 DNA sequence: TGTGCCAGCAGCCAAGATTACACCTACGAGCAGTACTTC. It is translated as CASSQDYTYEQYF. The chain recombines TRBV4-2 with TRBJ2-7; D gene uncertain. Trimming took 0 bases from V and 2 from J, leaving 5 bases between them. CDR3 length: 13 amino acids. Germline V lookup: CDR1 LGHNA, CDR2 YNFKEQ.

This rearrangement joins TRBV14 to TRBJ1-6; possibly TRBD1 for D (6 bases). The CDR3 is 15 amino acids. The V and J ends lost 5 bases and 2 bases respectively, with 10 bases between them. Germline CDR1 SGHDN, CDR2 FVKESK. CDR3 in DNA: TGTGCCAGCAGCAACCAGGGGACCTATAATTCACCCCTCCACTTT. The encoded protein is CASSNQGTYNSPLHF.

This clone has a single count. The CDR3: CAGGPQQEQFF. The DNA of the CDR3 is TGTGCCGGTGGGCCCCAGCAGGAGCAGTTCTTC. The J gene is TRBJ2-1, the V gene TRBV10-3; D not resolved. V lost 11 bases and J lost 10, with 15 bases in between. This CDR3 contains 11 residues. The germline gives CDR1 ENHRY, CDR2 SYGVKD.